Each of the 5 T cell receptor beta chains below was sequenced from the same sample in a study of blood T cell repertoires in COVID-19. This table comes from immunoSEQ multiplex PCR, and its TCRdb copy is limited to in-frame clones, with some not included. The sample includes about 180,000 clones, 88% of them seen just once. The source material was peripheral blood. Every receptor here comes from a woman in her thirties with acute or convalescent COVID-19.

The chain has TRBV3-1 (or the pseudogene TRBV3-2) and TRBJ2-5; 8 bases agree with TRBD1. The CDR3 consists of 16 residues. CDR1 LGHDT and CDR2 YNNKEL come from the germline V gene (reference sequence). The J segment lost 7 bases and the V segment lost 4 bases, leaving 14 bases of the junction unmatched. This CDR3 reads CASSRFGQGATGTQYF. The CDR3 region has the DNA TGTGCCAGCAGCCGATTCGGACAGGGTGCCACAGGGACCCAGTACTTC.

V and J are TRBV7-2 and TRBJ2-1, with D maybe TRBD2 (5 bases). From germline, CDR1 is SGHTA and CDR2 FQGNSA. The CDR3 contains 16 residues. V was pared by 3 bases and J by 0 bases, with 12 bases between. CDR3 loop: CASSFPEGFSYNEQFF. CDR3 in DNA: TGTGCCAGCAGCTTCCCAGAGGGATTCTCCTACAATGAGCAGTTCTTC.

V usage is TRBV25-1 and J usage is TRBJ2-2; D is possibly TRBD1 (6 bases). The V gene lost 8 bases and the J gene lost 1 base, with 8 bases spanning the gap. Germline V gene sequence: CDR1 MGHDK, CDR2 SYGVNS. The CDR3 is made up of 13 amino acids. The CDR3 sequence: CASGQRNTGELFF. The CDR3 DNA is TGTGCCAGCGGACAGCGGAACACCGGGGAGCTGTTTTTT.

This clone was seen more than once but under ten times. V usage is TRBV28 and J usage is TRBJ2-1; TRBD1 aligns across 12 bases. The germline CDR1 and CDR2 sequences are MDHEN and SYDVKM. This CDR3 region has 17 residues. The ends lost 6 bases at V and 7 bases at J; junction bases unmatched: 13. The CDR3 spells CASSKNAGTGGSNEQFF. The CDR3 region has the DNA TGTGCCAGCAGCAAAAACGCCGGGACAGGGGGCTCGAATGAGCAGTTCTTC.

The rearrangement joins TRBV2 to TRBJ1-6; 8 nucleotides line up with TRBD1. Germline V CDR1 and CDR2: SNHLY, FYNNEI. The CDR3 totals 13 residues. Trimming took 9 bases from V and 7 from J; bases not matched to a gene: 5. The CDR3 sequence: CARGQGENSPLHF. CDR3 sequence (DNA): TGTGCCAGAGGACAGGGTGAGAATTCACCCCTCCACTTT.